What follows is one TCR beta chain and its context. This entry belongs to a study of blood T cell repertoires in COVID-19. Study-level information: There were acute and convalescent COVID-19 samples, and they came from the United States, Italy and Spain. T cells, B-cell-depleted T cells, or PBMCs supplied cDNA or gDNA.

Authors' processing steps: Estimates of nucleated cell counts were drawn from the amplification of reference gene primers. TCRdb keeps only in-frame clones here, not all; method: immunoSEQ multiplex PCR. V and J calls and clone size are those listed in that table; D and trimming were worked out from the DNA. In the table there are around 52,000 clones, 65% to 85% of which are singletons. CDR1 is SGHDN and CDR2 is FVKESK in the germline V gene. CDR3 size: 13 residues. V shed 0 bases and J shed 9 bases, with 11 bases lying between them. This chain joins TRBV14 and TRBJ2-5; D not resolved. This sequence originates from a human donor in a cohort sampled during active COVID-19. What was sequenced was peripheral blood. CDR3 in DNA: TGTGCCAGCAGCCAAGATTACTTATATCCCCAGTACTTC. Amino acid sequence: CASSQDYLYPQYF.